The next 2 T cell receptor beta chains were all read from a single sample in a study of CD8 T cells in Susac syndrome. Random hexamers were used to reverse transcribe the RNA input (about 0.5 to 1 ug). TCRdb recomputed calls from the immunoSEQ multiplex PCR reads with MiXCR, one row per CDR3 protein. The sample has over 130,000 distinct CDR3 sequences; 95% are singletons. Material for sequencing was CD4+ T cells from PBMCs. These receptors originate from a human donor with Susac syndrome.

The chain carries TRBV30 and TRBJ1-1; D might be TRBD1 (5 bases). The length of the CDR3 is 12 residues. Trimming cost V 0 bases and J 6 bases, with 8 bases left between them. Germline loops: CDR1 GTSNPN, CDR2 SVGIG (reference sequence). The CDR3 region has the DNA TGTGCCTGGAGTGTACGAGGGGCTGAAGCTTTCTTT. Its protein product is CAWSVRGAEAFF. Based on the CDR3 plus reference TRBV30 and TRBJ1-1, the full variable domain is SQTIHQWPATLVQPVGSPLSLECTVEGTSNPNLYWYRQAAGRGLQLLFYSVGIGQISSEVPQNLSASRPQDRQFILSSKKLLLSDSGFYLCAWSVRGAEAFFGQGTRLTVV.

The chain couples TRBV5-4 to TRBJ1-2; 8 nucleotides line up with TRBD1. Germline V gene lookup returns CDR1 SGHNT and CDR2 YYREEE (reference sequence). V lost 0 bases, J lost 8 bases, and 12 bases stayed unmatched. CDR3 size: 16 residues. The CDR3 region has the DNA TGTGCCAGCAGCTTGGAAGGGACAGGCGCCAGGGGAGGCTACACCTTC. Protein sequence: CASSLEGTGARGGYTF.